The clone carrying this T cell receptor (beta chain) was seen a few times. Its antigen is not known. This CDR3 has 15 residues. Germline CDR1 reads MGHDK; CDR2 reads SYGVNS. V dropped 7 bases and J dropped 3; count of bases not matched to a gene: 6. A library of TCRbeta sequences, prepared with unique molecular identifiers, was generated. TCRdb reprocessed the PCR reads via MiXCR and lists one record per CDR3 protein. The sample records approximately 1,000,000 distinct CDR3 sequences, about 29% being singletons. This sample stems from a study of T-cell reconstitution after alpha-beta-depleted transplantation in children. General study points: T-cell counts and diversity at one year following transplant were attributed mainly to newly produced T cells. Recipient T cells and thymic progenitors that survived were the source of the high TCRbeta diversity seen at day 60 in some patients.

The receptor was derived from a boy in the first two years of life who had a stem cell transplant for SCID, so the T cells may come from the graft donor. The source material was PBMCs, mostly from graft donor cells, sampled 360 days after TCRalphabeta/CD19-depleted stem cell transplant. The chain carries TRBV25-1 and TRBJ2-3, with TRBD1 matching 11 bases. The CDR3 sequence: CASTPDRGPTDTQYF. The CDR3 region has the DNA TGTGCCAGCACCCCGGACAGGGGGCCGACAGATACGCAGTATTTT.